These 16 T cell receptor beta chains originate from one sample sequenced in a study of shared clonotypes between healthy human individuals. CD45RO-negative CD8 cells positively selected for CCR7 made up the naive population, which excluded terminally differentiated effector memory CD45RA+ cells. Repertoires were generated with immunoSEQ multiplex PCR, while TCRdb's copy carries only in-frame clones and drops some. The table includes about 700,000 clones, 90% to 95% detected once. Sequencing was performed on naive CD8+ T cells sorted from blood. These receptors came from a man aged 25 to 40 in good health.

The CDR3 DNA reads as TGTGCCAGCATCCTACCGGGACGGGGCACAGATACGCAGTATTTT. As protein: CASILPGRGTDTQYF. This rearrangement joins TRBV11-2 to TRBJ2-3; D possibly uses TRBD1 or TRBD2 (5 bases each). The germline CDR1 and CDR2 sequences are SGHAT and FQNNGV. This CDR3 contains 15 residues. V was trimmed by 7 bases and J by 1 base, leaving 15 bases between them.

The genes are TRBV5-1 and TRBJ2-1, with TRBD2 identical over 10 bases. Germline values: CDR1 SGHRS, CDR2 YFSETQ. The CDR3 length is 16 residues. The trim removed 1 base at V and 8 bases at J, leaving 9 bases unmatched. CDR3 in amino acids: CASSLNPSGSAYEQFF. DNA of the CDR3: TGCGCCAGCAGCTTGAATCCTAGCGGGAGTGCATATGAGCAGTTCTTC. Full variable domain (outside the CDR3, taken from reference TRBV5-1 and TRBJ2-1): KAGVTQTPRYLIKTRGQQVTLSCSPISGHRSVSWYQQTPGQGLQFLFEYFSETQRNKGNFPGRFSGRQFSNSRSEMNVSTLELGDSALYLCASSLNPSGSAYEQFFGPGTRLTVL.

The V call is TRBV5-1, the J call TRBJ2-3; maybe TRBD2 (5 bases). This CDR3 has 16 amino acids. V was cut by 1 base and J by 2 bases, with 14 bases left in between. The germline gives CDR1 SGHRS, CDR2 YFSETQ. CDR3 in amino acids: CASSLSNSEYTDTQYF. CDR3 bases: TGCGCCAGCAGCTTGAGTAATAGCGAGTACACAGATACGCAGTATTTT.

The rearrangement links TRBV28 to TRBJ2-1; weak D call: TRBD2 (5 bases). CDR1 MDHEN and CDR2 SYDVKM come from the germline V gene. Trimming cost V 5 bases and J 3 bases, with 8 bases left between them. The CDR3 is made up of 13 amino acids. The CDR3 nucleotides are TGTGCCAGCAGTCAGCGGAACTACAATGAGCAGTTCTTC. Its protein is CASSQRNYNEQFF. Looking up the rest from reference TRBV28 and TRBJ2-1 gives the full variable domain: DVKVTQSSRYLVKRTGEKVFLECVQDMDHENMFWYRQDPGLGLRLIYFSYDVKMKEKGDIPEGYSVSREKKERFSLILESASTNQTSMYLCASSQRNYNEQFFGPGTRLTVL.

The V gene is TRBV19, the J gene TRBJ1-4; no clear D. Germline V lookup: CDR1 LNHDA, CDR2 SQIVND (reference sequence). V gave up 3 bases and J gave up 8 bases, with 16 bases separating them. This CDR3 has 15 amino acids. CDR3 residues: CASSIGRFSGEKLFF. The CDR3 nucleotides are TGTGCCAGTAGTATTGGCCGATTTTCGGGGGAAAAACTGTTTTTT.

This chain uses TRBV5-6 with TRBJ2-7, with D unresolved. CDR1 SGHDT and CDR2 YYEEEE come from the germline V gene. The CDR3 extends over 12 amino acids. The V and J ends lost 4 bases and 3 bases respectively, with 8 bases between them. DNA of the CDR3: TGTGCCAGCAGCCTGGACGTCTACGAGCAGTACTTC. This translates into CASSLDVYEQYF.

This clone was seen more than once but under ten times. J is TRBJ1-2 and V is TRBV28; D is ambiguous. Trimming removed 2 bases from V and 1 base from J, with 5 bases in between. The V gene's germline CDR1 is MDHEN and CDR2 SYDVKM. This CDR3 region has 13 residues. The CDR3 protein is CASSLGNNYGYTF. The CDR3 coding sequence is TGTGCCAGCAGTTTAGGGAATAACTATGGCTACACCTTC.

This clone was detected only once. This sequence joins TRBV6-5 and TRBJ2-1, with 9 bases fitting TRBD2. This CDR3 comprises 15 residues. Germline loops: CDR1 MNHEY, CDR2 SVGAGI. The V gene end was trimmed by 1 base and the J gene end by 8 bases; junction bases not matched to a gene: 6. The CDR3 nucleotides are TGTGCCAGCAGTTACTACCTAGCGGGAAGGGATGAGCAGTTCTTC. It translates to CASSYYLAGRDEQFF.

The V gene is TRBV15, the J gene TRBJ2-5, with 9 bases that match TRBD2. CDR3 length: 15 residues. The germline CDR1 and CDR2 sequences are LNHNV and YYDKDF (reference sequence). After removal of 4 bases from V and 5 bases from J, the junction contained 8 bases not matched to a gene. This chain's CDR3 is CATSKEGTSWETQYF. Written as DNA, the CDR3 is TGTGCCACCAGCAAGGAAGGGACTAGCTGGGAGACCCAGTACTTC.

The rearrangement uses TRBV14 and TRBJ2-1, with D tentatively TRBD2 (6 bases). Germline V CDR1 and CDR2: SGHDN, FVKESK. The CDR3 length is 13 residues. The V end lost 4 bases, the J end lost 10 bases, and 14 bases lay between the germline ends. Written as DNA, the CDR3 is TGTGCCAGCAGCCCCTCCTTACGGGGGGAGCAGTTCTTC. Encoded protein: CASSPSLRGEQFF.

This clone was counted once. This chain uses TRBV19 with TRBJ2-2, with 8 bases lining up with TRBD1. After removal of 5 bases from V and 1 base from J, the junction contained 3 bases not matched to a gene. Germline CDR1 and CDR2: LNHDA and SQIVND (reference sequence). This CDR3 has 15 amino acids. For the CDR3, the DNA is TGTGCCAGTAGTTTCACAGGGGGGAACACCGGGGAGCTGTTTTTT. Amino acid sequence: CASSFTGGNTGELFF.

J is TRBJ2-1 and V is TRBV6-5; the D is unclear. The CDR3 length is 13 residues. Trimming left V 5 bases short and J 6 bases short, with 11 bases between. Per the germline V gene, CDR1 is MNHEY and CDR2 is SVGAGI. The CDR3 region has the DNA TGTGCCAGCAGTAGGGTCTGGGGCAATGAGCAGTTCTTC. Translation: CASSRVWGNEQFF.

The genes are TRBV23-1 and TRBJ1-5, with D maybe TRBD1 (5 bases). TRBV23-1 is identified as an open reading frame with a role that is uncertain. The CDR3 loop spans 12 amino acids. V was pared by 3 bases and J by 6 bases, with 6 bases between. The CDR3 bases are TGCGCCAGCAGTCAGCAGGGTCAGCCCCAGCATTTT. Protein product: CASSQQGQPQHF.

The CDR3 region is CASSLRLQQNIQYF. CDR3 bases: TGTGCCAGCAGTTTAAGGTTACAGCAAAACATTCAGTACTTC. This chain joins TRBV28 and TRBJ2-4; D is unresolved. Trimming took 2 bases from V and 5 from J, leaving 10 bases between them. Germline V gene data show CDR1 as MDHEN and CDR2 as SYDVKM. The CDR3 sequence is 14 residues long.

This chain joins TRBV7-9 and TRBJ1-2; perhaps TRBD1 as D (6 bases). Germline V gene lookup returns CDR1 SEHNR and CDR2 FQNEAQ (reference sequence). V lost 5 bases to trimming and J lost 4 bases, with 14 bases between them. The CDR3 consists of 14 residues. CDR3 DNA: TGTGCCAGCAGCCCGACAGGAACTATCTATGGCTACACCTTC. Protein product: CASSPTGTIYGYTF.

V is TRBV10-3 and J is TRBJ2-3; TRBD2 aligns across 13 bases. This CDR3 region has 18 residues. V was pared by 4 bases and J by 0 bases, with 7 bases of the junction left unmatched. The germline V gene has CDR1 ENHRY and CDR2 SYGVKD. DNA for the CDR3: TGTGCCATCAGTGTTACTAGCGGGAGGGCCGGAAGCACAGATACGCAGTATTTT. Protein product: CAISVTSGRAGSTDTQYF.